This T cell receptor beta chain was identified during a study of metastatic and nonmetastatic thyroid tumors. Study summary: Repertoires from malignant and benign thyroid patients were compared across blood and tumor or nodule tissue. Overall study findings and caveats: It was reportedly found that TCR beta diversity was significantly higher in malignant thyroid tumors than in benign nodules, a difference seen in both blood and tumor samples.

Concerning this clone itself: What it recognizes is unknown.

None of the patients had undergone any treatment ahead of thyroid surgery. Methods used by the authors: CDR3 differences across clinicopathological groups were used to build a distant-metastasis classifier for papillary thyroid cancer. TCRdb re-clonotyped the PCR reads via MiXCR. Here the V and J calls rest on TCRdb's processing, not on the authors' analysis. Seen here are about 11,000 clones, more than 25% observed once, and the top ten hold roughly 16%. The CDR3 spans 15 residues. V dropped 3 bases and J dropped 3; count of bases not matched to a gene: 6. Germline values: CDR1 SGHRS, CDR2 YFSETQ. The V and J genes are TRBV5-1 and TRBJ2-3; 8 nucleotides agree with TRBD1. The receptor was isolated from a female donor with papillary thyroid cancer or a benign thyroid nodule (not recorded which). Some clones in this sample may be carry-over from other donors' samples. Sequenced: tumor tissue. The CDR3 DNA is TGCGCCAGCAGCTCCGAGGGACAGGTTACAGATACGCAGTATTTT. Its protein is CASSSEGQVTDTQYF. The whole variable domain, filled in from reference TRBV5-1 and TRBJ2-3, reads KAGVTQTPRYLIKTRGQQVTLSCSPISGHRSVSWYQQTPGQGLQFLFEYFSETQRNKGNFPGRFSGRQFSNSRSEMNVSTLELGDSALYLCASSSEGQVTDTQYFGPGTRLTVL.